This is a list of T cell receptor beta chains from one sample in a study of read filtering for tumor transcriptome and immune sequencing. TCRdb called the reads again in MiXCR, with one record for every CDR3 protein. This sample has roughly 90,000 distinct CDR3 sequences, with roughly 21% found just once. The sequenced material came from a population of CD138-negative cells sorted from bone marrow. These receptors came from a donor aged 40 or older with multiple myeloma. CDR3s include the opening cysteine and the closing phenylalanine or tryptophan. The D gene is left open where the match is weak. Only some rows state a clone size, as once, few, many or a class for expanded clones.

size: few
D: TRBD2
V: TRBV7-3
J: TRBJ2-3
CDR3: CASSSGRGGRDTQYF
DNA: TGTGCCAGCAGCTCCGGGCGGGGGGGCCGGGATACGCAGTATTTT

size: many
D: .
V: TRBV28
J: TRBJ1-1
CDR3: CASSLRVTEAFF
DNA: TGTGCCAGCAGTTTAAGGGTTACTGAAGCTTTCTTT

size: .
D: TRBD1
V: TRBV5-1
J: TRBJ1-6
CDR3: CASRTGTAPFNSPLHF
DNA: TGCGCCAGCAGGACCGGGACAGCGCCTTTTAATTCACCCCTCCACTTT

size: many
D: .
V: TRBV5-1
J: TRBJ2-1
CDR3: CASSLDGADYNEQFF
DNA: TGCGCCAGCAGCTTGGACGGGGCCGACTACAATGAGCAGTTCTTC

size: many
D: .
V: TRBV28
J: TRBJ2-3
CDR3: CASSFSGGRDTQYF
DNA: TGTGCCAGCAGTTTCTCGGGGGGCCGGGATACGCAGTATTTT

size: .
D: .
V: TRBV15
J: TRBJ1-5
CDR3: CATSEGSNQPQHF
DNA: TGTGCCACCAGCGAGGGAAGCAATCAGCCCCAGCATTTT

size: many
D: .
V: TRBV28
J: TRBJ2-7
CDR3: CASSFQGAPYEQYF
DNA: TGTGCCAGCAGTTTCCAAGGGGCCCCCTACGAGCAGTACTTC

size: .
D: TRBD1
V: TRBV11-2
J: TRBJ2-3
CDR3: CASSSRMRTGNTDTQYF
DNA: TGTGCCAGCAGCTCCCGAATGAGGACAGGCAACACAGATACGCAGTATTTT

size: many
D: .
V: TRBV20-1
J: TRBJ1-5
CDR3: CSAATGMRSNQPQHF
DNA: TGCAGTGCTGCAACAGGGATGAGAAGCAATCAGCCCCAGCATTTT

size: medium-sized
D: .
V: TRBV7-8
J: TRBJ1-4
CDR3: CASSSDPRGDEKLFF
DNA: TGTGCCAGCAGCTCAGACCCCAGAGGAGATGAAAAACTGTTTTTT

size: .
D: TRBD2
V: TRBV6-6
J: TRBJ2-5
CDR3: CASSSGSGGVETQYF
DNA: TGTGCCAGCAGTTCCGGGAGCGGGGGGGTCGAGACCCAGTACTTC

size: .
D: TRBD1
V: TRBV11-2
J: TRBJ1-2
CDR3: CVSSHNTGGDPRNYGYTF
DNA: TGTGTCAGCAGCCATAACACAGGGGGCGATCCAAGAAACTATGGCTACACCTTC

size: .
D: .
V: TRBV20-1
J: TRBJ1-3
CDR3: CSARRGEEGNTIYF
DNA: TGCAGTGCTCGGAGGGGGGAGGAAGGAAACACCATATATTTT

size: many
D: .
V: TRBV11-2
J: TRBJ2-2
CDR3: CASSLGTVRTGELFF
DNA: TGTGCCAGCAGCTTAGGTACAGTCCGCACCGGGGAGCTGTTTTTT

size: many
D: .
V: TRBV6-6
J: TRBJ2-2
CDR3: CASTPSGELFF
DNA: TGTGCCAGCACCCCGAGCGGGGAGCTGTTTTTT

size: .
D: .
V: TRBV7-2
J: TRBJ2-7
CDR3: CASSRGRGEYEQYF
DNA: TGTGCCAGCAGCCGCGGACGGGGAGAATACGAGCAGTACTTC

size: many
D: TRBD2
V: TRBV6-1
J: TRBJ2-3
CDR3: CASTRLARSDTQYF
DNA: TGTGCCAGCACGAGACTAGCGCGTTCAGATACGCAGTATTTT

size: .
D: .
V: TRBV7-9
J: TRBJ1-2
CDR3: CASARADGSYGYTF
DNA: TGTGCCAGCGCGCGGGCCGACGGAAGCTATGGCTACACCTTC

size: many
D: .
V: TRBV14
J: TRBJ1-1
CDR3: CASSQGAWGTEAFF
DNA: TGTGCCAGCAGCCAGGGGGCATGGGGTACTGAAGCTTTCTTT

size: .
D: TRBD1
V: TRBV7-9
J: TRBJ1-2
CDR3: CASSLEGVRGDGYTF
DNA: TGTGCCAGCAGCTTAGAAGGGGTCAGGGGGGATGGCTACACCTTC

size: few
D: .
V: TRBV28
J: TRBJ1-2
CDR3: CASSLSGGSVNYGYTF
DNA: TGTGCCAGCAGTTTATCGGGGGGAAGTGTTAACTATGGCTACACCTTC

size: many
D: TRBD1
V: TRBV6-1
J: TRBJ1-3
CDR3: CASSERTGSGNTIYF
DNA: TGTGCCAGCAGTGAGCGGACAGGGTCTGGAAACACCATATATTTT

size: .
D: .
V: TRBV7-3
J: TRBJ2-3
CDR3: CASSQQPPRAGDTQYF
DNA: TGTGCCAGCAGCCAACAACCTCCCAGGGCGGGAGATACGCAGTATTTT

size: medium-sized
D: TRBD2
V: TRBV28
J: TRBJ2-1
CDR3: CASPPPGIAGGYNEQFF
DNA: TGTGCCAGCCCTCCCCCGGGGATAGCGGGGGGGTACAATGAGCAGTTCTTC

size: many
D: TRBD1
V: TRBV7-3
J: TRBJ1-4
CDR3: CASSTRQGEKLFF
DNA: TGTGCCAGCAGCACCCGACAGGGCGAAAAACTGTTTTTT

size: .
D: TRBD1
V: TRBV28
J: TRBJ2-1
CDR3: CASSFQGQHNEQFF
DNA: TGTGCCAGCAGTTTCCAGGGACAGCACAATGAGCAGTTCTTC

size: few
D: .
V: TRBV15
J: TRBJ2-3
CDR3: CATSRAGGQTDTQYF
DNA: TGTGCCACCAGCAGAGCCGGGGGTCAGACAGATACGCAGTATTTT

size: many
D: .
V: TRBV2
J: TRBJ1-5
CDR3: CASSEVRQPQHF
DNA: TGTGCCAGCAGTGAAGTAAGGCAGCCCCAGCATTTT

size: .
D: .
V: TRBV21-1
J: TRBJ1-3
CDR3: CASRYRDSSGNTIYF
DNA: TGTGCCAGCAGATACAGGGATTCCTCTGGAAACACCATATATTTT

size: once
D: .
V: TRBV6-5
J: TRBJ1-1
CDR3: CASSYQGLNTEAFF
DNA: TGTGCCAGCAGTTACCAGGGGTTGAACACTGAAGCTTTCTTT

size: many
D: .
V: TRBV11-2
J: TRBJ2-1
CDR3: CASSLVRDSSYNEQFF
DNA: TGTGCCAGCAGCTTAGTACGAGACAGCTCCTACAATGAGCAGTTCTTC

size: many
D: .
V: TRBV10-2
J: TRBJ2-7
CDR3: CASSESKFGYEQYF
DNA: TGCGCCAGCAGTGAGTCGAAATTCGGTTACGAGCAGTACTTC

size: .
D: .
V: TRBV20-1
J: TRBJ1-6
CDR3: CSARNTRGVATSPLHF
DNA: TGCAGTGCTAGGAACACTAGAGGGGTGGCTACTTCACCCCTCCACTTT

size: few
D: .
V: TRBV4-1
J: TRBJ1-6
CDR3: CASSQEVNSPLHF
DNA: TGCGCCAGCAGCCAAGAGGTTAATTCACCCCTCCACTTT

size: many
D: TRBD1
V: TRBV5-1
J: TRBJ1-6
CDR3: CASSLGTGASSYNSPLHF
DNA: TGCGCCAGCAGCTTAGGGACAGGCGCAAGCTCCTATAATTCACCCCTCCACTTT

size: medium-sized
D: TRBD2
V: TRBV2
J: TRBJ2-1
CDR3: CASSLAGGLNEQFF
DNA: TGTGCCAGCAGTTTAGCGGGGGGACTCAATGAGCAGTTCTTC

size: many
D: TRBD1
V: TRBV2
J: TRBJ2-5
CDR3: CASRDRGETQYF
DNA: TGTGCCAGCAGGGACAGGGGAGAGACCCAGTACTTC

size: .
D: .
V: TRBV2
J: TRBJ1-6
CDR3: CAGSEGQGWASPLHF
DNA: TGTGCCGGCAGTGAAGGGCAGGGGTGGGCTTCACCCCTCCACTTT

size: many
D: .
V: TRBV12-3/TRBV12-4
J: TRBJ2-7
CDR3: CASSWGESYEQYF
DNA: TGTGCCAGCAGTTGGGGGGAATCCTACGAGCAGTACTTC

size: many
D: .
V: TRBV29-1
J: TRBJ2-7
CDR3: CSVTGQLDEQYF
DNA: TGCAGCGTTACCGGACAGTTAGACGAGCAGTACTTC

size: many
D: .
V: TRBV28
J: TRBJ1-1
CDR3: CASMLRGGEAFF
DNA: TGTGCCAGCATGTTACGGGGGGGTGAAGCTTTCTTT

size: many
D: .
V: TRBV29-1
J: TRBJ1-1
CDR3: CSTGVELNTEAFF
DNA: TGCAGCACGGGCGTGGAGTTGAACACTGAAGCTTTCTTT

size: many
D: TRBD2
V: TRBV5-1
J: TRBJ2-1
CDR3: CASSHRTSGAYNEQFF
DNA: TGCGCCAGCAGCCACCGGACTAGCGGGGCCTACAATGAGCAGTTCTTC

size: many
D: .
V: TRBV2
J: TRBJ2-7
CDR3: CASSEARSAKSYEQYF
DNA: TGTGCCAGCAGTGAAGCACGCTCAGCTAAATCCTACGAGCAGTACTTC

size: few
D: TRBD1
V: TRBV10-3
J: TRBJ1-1
CDR3: CAIRRGLGTEAFF
DNA: TGTGCCATCAGGAGGGGGCTAGGGACTGAAGCTTTCTTT

size: many
D: .
V: TRBV28
J: TRBJ2-6
CDR3: CASSTPGSGANVLTF
DNA: TGTGCCAGCAGCACCCCAGGGTCTGGGGCCAACGTCCTGACTTTC

size: many
D: .
V: TRBV2
J: TRBJ1-1
CDR3: CASRLTDNTEAFF
DNA: TGTGCCAGCAGACTGACAGACAACACTGAAGCTTTCTTT

size: many
D: .
V: TRBV11-2
J: TRBJ2-7
CDR3: CASSPPGSYEQYF
DNA: TGTGCCAGCAGCCCTCCAGGCTCCTACGAGCAGTACTTC

size: .
D: .
V: TRBV20-1
J: TRBJ1-3
CDR3: CSAGFPSGNTIYF
DNA: TGCAGTGCCGGTTTTCCCTCTGGAAACACCATATATTTT

size: .
D: TRBD1
V: TRBV5-1
J: TRBJ1-4
CDR3: CASGTGGNEKLFF
DNA: TGCGCCAGCGGGACAGGGGGCAATGAAAAACTGTTTTTT

size: many
D: TRBD1
V: TRBV28
J: TRBJ1-5
CDR3: CASREGAGQPQHF
DNA: TGTGCCAGCCGTGAGGGGGCAGGTCAGCCCCAGCATTTT

size: few
D: .
V: TRBV27
J: TRBJ1-2
CDR3: CATSPATQAGYTF
DNA: TGTGCCACCTCCCCCGCAACGCAGGCTGGCTACACCTTC

size: .
D: .
V: TRBV6-2/TRBV6-3
J: TRBJ2-5
CDR3: CASSGGSEAQYF
DNA: TGTGCCAGCAGCGGGGGATCGGAGGCCCAGTACTTC

size: many
D: .
V: TRBV6-1
J: TRBJ2-5
CDR3: CASSERRSGETQYF
DNA: TGTGCCAGCAGTGAGAGGAGGAGCGGGGAGACCCAGTACTTC

size: few
D: .
V: TRBV18
J: TRBJ2-5
CDR3: CASSRRPDRNQETQYF
DNA: TGTGCCAGCTCACGCCGACCTGACAGAAACCAAGAGACCCAGTACTTC

size: many
D: .
V: TRBV10-3
J: TRBJ2-7
CDR3: CAISEFDRAGGEQYF
DNA: TGTGCCATCAGTGAGTTCGACCGAGCTGGGGGTGAGCAGTACTTC

size: many
D: TRBD1
V: TRBV4-1
J: TRBJ1-2
CDR3: CASSETGRYGYTF
DNA: TGCGCCAGCAGCGAGACAGGGAGGTATGGCTACACCTTC

size: many
D: .
V: TRBV7-3
J: TRBJ2-1
CDR3: CASSLRASYNEQFF
DNA: TGTGCCAGCAGCTTAAGGGCATCCTACAATGAGCAGTTCTTC